This T cell receptor beta chain comes out of a study of PD-L1 blockade in urothelial cancer. Study at large: Bladder-origin urothelial cancer in males described about 85% of the 29 patients. Blood analyses occurred 3 weeks (second dose) and 6 weeks post treatment start. Findings and limits, study-wide: Durable benefit was linked to greater 3-week expansion of tumor-associated blood clones.

The repertoire was sequenced with immunoSEQ multiplex PCR; TCRdb's copy has only in-frame clones and lacks some. The sample includes roughly 49,000 clones, roughly 84% of them seen just once. Time point here: pretreatment peripheral blood. Pretreatment and on-treatment samples were taken, numbering 1 to 8 per patient. The V and J ends lost 1 base and 4 bases, in that order; junction bases with no gene match: 4. Looked up from germline, CDR1 is SGHVS and CDR2 is FQNEAQ. The CDR3 contains 15 residues. For this clone: Its cognate antigen is unknown.

The chain recombines TRBV7-8 with TRBJ2-1; the match to TRBD2 covers 7 bases. This TCR was recovered from a man aged 55 to 70 with urothelial cancer. This sample comprised PBMCs, obtained around atezolizumab (anti-PD-L1) treatment. Here the CDR3 DNA reads TGTGCCAGCAGCTTAGGAGCGGGACCTTACAATGAGCAGTTCTTC. This codes for CASSLGAGPYNEQFF.